Listed below are T cell receptor beta chains from one sample, sequenced in a study of shared clonotypes between healthy human individuals. Clones were read by immunoSEQ multiplex PCR, and TCRdb kept only the in-frame ones, dropping some. The sample lists over a million clones, 65% to 75% occurring once. The material sequenced was memory CD4+ T cells sorted from blood. Receptors originate from a man in his late teens or twenties in good health. The CDR3 runs from the conserved cysteine through the conserved F or W. The D gene is left open where the match is weak. Expanded clones get a size class; other rows say once, few or many, or leave the size out.

cdr3_aa | cdr3_nt | j_call | v_call | d_call | clone_size
CASSQYAGTSGGNKDYEQYF | TGCGCCAGCAGTCAATACGCTGGGACTAGCGGGGGAAATAAAGATTACGAGCAGTACTTC | TRBJ2-7 | TRBV23-1 | TRBD2 | .
CASTKGHEQYF | TGTGCATCGACGAAGGGGCACGAGCAGTACTTC | TRBJ2-7 | TRBV10-3 | . | .
CASKLLQDTEAFF | TGTGCCAGCAAACTACTACAGGACACTGAAGCTTTCTTT | TRBJ1-1 | TRBV7-2 | . | .
CASSRTGPNTGELFF | TGTGCCAGCAGCAGGACAGGTCCGAACACCGGGGAGCTGTTTTTT | TRBJ2-2 | TRBV5-6 | TRBD1 | .
CASSTGDRDTDTQYF | TGTGCCAGCAGCACAGGGGACAGGGACACAGATACGCAGTATTTT | TRBJ2-3 | TRBV7-9 | TRBD1 | .
CASSTFGETQYF | TGTGCCAGTAGTACCTTCGGAGAGACCCAGTACTTC | TRBJ2-5 | TRBV19 | . | .
CAWRVGADTQYF | TGTGCCTGGAGAGTGGGGGCAGATACGCAGTATTTT | TRBJ2-3 | TRBV30 | . | many
CASSFSQGHSNTQYF | TGTGCCAGCAGCTTTTCGCAGGGGCATTCTAATACGCAGTATTTT | TRBJ2-3 | TRBV5-4 | . | .
CASSEGGTQPGYTF | TGTGCCAGCAGCGAAGGGGGGACCCAACCTGGCTACACCTTC | TRBJ1-2 | TRBV6-1 | . | .
CASMVGTGAYEQYF | TGTGCCAGCATGGTAGGGACGGGGGCTTACGAGCAGTACTTC | TRBJ2-7 | TRBV2 | . | once
CASSPTSNTGELFF | TGTGCCAGCTCCCCAACTTCGAACACCGGGGAGCTGTTTTTT | TRBJ2-2 | TRBV18 | . | once
CASSQEATGAQPQHF | TGTGCCAGCAGCCAAGAGGCTACAGGGGCTCAGCCCCAGCATTTT | TRBJ1-5 | TRBV4-2 | TRBD1 | .
CASSESYRGGPYEQYF | TGCGCCAGCAGTGAGTCATACCGAGGGGGCCCCTACGAGCAGTACTTC | TRBJ2-7 | TRBV10-2 | TRBD1 | .
CASRILAGVEQYF | TGTGCCAGCAGGATTCTAGCGGGAGTTGAGCAGTACTTC | TRBJ2-7 | TRBV2 | TRBD2 | .
CASSFIGGANTDTQYF | TGTGCCAGCAGCTTTATAGGCGGGGCCAACACAGATACGCAGTATTTT | TRBJ2-3 | TRBV4-2 | . | .
CASSRTGGGGYEQYF | TGTGCCAGCAGTAGAACAGGGGGTGGCGGCTACGAGCAGTACTTC | TRBJ2-7 | TRBV6-1 | TRBD1 | .
CASLPGARGNSPLHF | TGTGCCAGTCTCCCAGGGGCCCGTGGGAATTCACCCCTCCACTTT | TRBJ1-6 | TRBV2 | . | .
CASSEKGQEPPNTGELFF | TGTGCCAGCAGCGAGAAGGGACAGGAGCCCCCGAACACCGGGGAGCTGTTTTTT | TRBJ2-2 | TRBV2 | TRBD1 | .
CASSVGTQETQYF | TGTGCCAGCAGCGTAGGGACACAAGAGACCCAGTACTTC | TRBJ2-5 | TRBV9 | . | .
CASSHREANTEAFF | TGTGCCAGTAGTCACAGGGAGGCGAACACTGAAGCTTTCTTT | TRBJ1-1 | TRBV19 | . | few
CASSFTTYQETQYF | TGCGCCAGCAGCTTCACAACGTACCAAGAGACCCAGTACTTC | TRBJ2-5 | TRBV5-1 | . | .
CASSHSGGAGETQYF | TGCGCCAGCAGCCATAGCGGGGGGGCCGGGGAGACCCAGTACTTC | TRBJ2-5 | TRBV5-1 | TRBD2 | .
CASMDRQSYNSPLHF | TGTGCCAGTATGGACAGGCAGTCCTATAATTCACCCCTCCACTTT | TRBJ1-6 | TRBV19 | TRBD1 | .
CAWTGTGLLYGYTF | TGTGCCTGGACCGGGACAGGGTTGCTTTATGGCTACACCTTC | TRBJ1-2 | TRBV30 | TRBD1 | .
CASSPGQGGSVKLFF | TGCGCCAGCAGCCCAGGACAGGGGGGCTCTGTAAAACTGTTTTTT | TRBJ1-4 | TRBV5-1 | TRBD1 | .
CASSYGNFGNYGYTF | TGTGCCAGCAGTTACGGCAACTTTGGAAACTATGGCTACACCTTC | TRBJ1-2 | TRBV6-6 | . | few
CASSTSGGSYEQYF | TGCGCCAGCAGCACGAGCGGGGGCTCCTACGAGCAGTACTTC | TRBJ2-7 | TRBV5-1 | TRBD2 | .
CASSARLAGVGEQFF | TGTGCCAGCAGTGCTCGTCTAGCGGGAGTGGGTGAGCAGTTCTTC | TRBJ2-1 | TRBV2 | TRBD2 | .
CASSLGTGDYGYTF | TGTGCCAGCAGCTTAGGGACAGGGGACTATGGCTACACCTTC | TRBJ1-2 | TRBV7-6 | TRBD1 | .
CASSSSGTDGTEAFF | TGTGCCAGCAGTTCGTCCGGGACAGACGGGACTGAAGCTTTCTTT | TRBJ1-1 | TRBV28 | TRBD1 | .
CASRGDWLYSYEQYF | TGTGCCAGCAGGGGGGACTGGCTCTACTCCTACGAGCAGTACTTC | TRBJ2-7 | TRBV6-1 | . | .
CASKLAGGPHEQYF | TGTGCCAGCAAACTAGCGGGAGGGCCCCACGAGCAGTACTTC | TRBJ2-7 | TRBV5-4 | TRBD2 | .
CASSYQGVGEKLFF | TGCGCCAGCAGCTACCAGGGGGTGGGTGAAAAACTGTTTTTT | TRBJ1-4 | TRBV5-1 | TRBD1 | .
CASSLGSGGPYNEQFF | TGCGCCAGCAGCTTGGGCAGCGGGGGCCCCTACAATGAGCAGTTCTTC | TRBJ2-1 | TRBV5-1 | TRBD2 | .
CASSLEGQPRSSGANVLTF | TGCGCCAGCAGCTTGGAGGGACAGCCAAGAAGCTCTGGGGCCAACGTCCTGACTTTC | TRBJ2-6 | TRBV5-1 | TRBD1 | .
CAGRQGQNTEAFF | TGTGCCGGAAGACAGGGACAGAACACTGAAGCTTTCTTT | TRBJ1-1 | TRBV6-1 | TRBD1 | few
CASRGGTANTEAFF | TGTGCCAGCAGGGGGGGGACAGCTAACACTGAAGCTTTCTTT | TRBJ1-1 | TRBV28 | TRBD1 | .
CASSEHSRGEGRHEQYF | TGTGCCAGCAGCGAACACTCAAGGGGGGAGGGCCGACACGAGCAGTACTTC | TRBJ2-7 | TRBV9 | . | .
CASKMGQAQETQYF | TGTGCCAGCAAAATGGGACAGGCCCAAGAGACCCAGTACTTC | TRBJ2-5 | TRBV7-2 | TRBD1 | .
CARSPVTQETQYF | TGTGCCAGAAGCCCTGTAACACAAGAGACCCAGTACTTC | TRBJ2-5 | TRBV5-3 | . | .
CASSSGPSGSPRGETQYF | TGTGCCAGCAGCTCGGGGCCTAGCGGGAGCCCCAGAGGAGAGACCCAGTACTTC | TRBJ2-5 | TRBV7-2 | TRBD2 | .
CASSSSRAQGLGNEQFF | TGTGCCAGCAGTTCCTCCCGGGCTCAGGGGCTGGGCAATGAGCAGTTCTTC | TRBJ2-1 | TRBV28 | . | .
CASSLERRAYEQYF | TGTGCCAGCAGCTTAGAACGCAGGGCCTACGAGCAGTACTTC | TRBJ2-7 | TRBV11-2 | . | once
CASSEGQGRNSPLHF | TGTGCCAGCAGTGAAGGGCAGGGAAGGAATTCACCCCTCCACTTT | TRBJ1-6 | TRBV6-1 | . | .
CASTPSGLASTGELFF | TGTGCCAGCACCCCAAGTGGGCTAGCCTCCACCGGGGAGCTGTTTTTT | TRBJ2-2 | TRBV7-9 | . | .
CAWSGYRGPLHF | TGTGCCTGGAGTGGCTATAGGGGGCCACTCCACTTT | TRBJ1-6 | TRBV30 | TRBD1 | .
CASRERTSGRGTPIYEQYF | TGTGCCAGCAGGGAGAGAACTAGCGGGAGAGGAACCCCTATCTACGAGCAGTACTTC | TRBJ2-7 | TRBV6-4 | TRBD2 | .
CASSPPSRPNTEAFF | TGTGCCAGCTCACCACCATCCAGGCCGAACACTGAAGCTTTCTTT | TRBJ1-1 | TRBV18 | . | .
CASSLAGGGNSPLHF | TGTGCCAGCAGCTTAGCAGGGGGCGGGAATTCACCCCTCCACTTT | TRBJ1-6 | TRBV7-2 | TRBD1 | .
CAISESAIGYEQYF | TGTGCCATCAGTGAGTCGGCCATAGGCTACGAGCAGTACTTC | TRBJ2-7 | TRBV10-3 | . | .
CASSGQGNTGELFF | TGTGCCAGCAGTGGACAGGGGAACACCGGGGAGCTGTTTTTT | TRBJ2-2 | TRBV25-1 | TRBD1 | .
CASSQAMNTEAFF | TGTGCCAGCAGCCAGGCGATGAACACTGAAGCTTTCTTT | TRBJ1-1 | TRBV5-4 | . | .
CASSFVQAYNEQFF | TGTGCCAGCAGCTTTGTACAAGCCTACAATGAGCAGTTCTTC | TRBJ2-1 | TRBV5-6 | . | .
CASSTGTSGYNEQFF | TGCGCCAGCAGCACCGGGACTAGCGGATACAATGAGCAGTTCTTC | TRBJ2-1 | TRBV5-1 | TRBD2 | .
CASSPSTGHLFSYGYTF | TGTGCCAGCTCACCAAGTACAGGACACCTCTTTTCCTATGGCTACACCTTC | TRBJ1-2 | TRBV18 | . | .
CASSRGDGDTQYF | TGCGCCAGCAGTCGTGGTGATGGAGATACGCAGTATTTT | TRBJ2-3 | TRBV5-1 | . | once
CSASYGELFF | TGCAGTGCTAGTTACGGGGAGCTGTTTTTT | TRBJ2-2 | TRBV20-1 | . | .
CASSSTYGFGQGETQYF | TGTGCCAGCAGCTCAACCTATGGGTTTGGTCAGGGAGAGACCCAGTACTTC | TRBJ2-5 | TRBV7-9 | . | .